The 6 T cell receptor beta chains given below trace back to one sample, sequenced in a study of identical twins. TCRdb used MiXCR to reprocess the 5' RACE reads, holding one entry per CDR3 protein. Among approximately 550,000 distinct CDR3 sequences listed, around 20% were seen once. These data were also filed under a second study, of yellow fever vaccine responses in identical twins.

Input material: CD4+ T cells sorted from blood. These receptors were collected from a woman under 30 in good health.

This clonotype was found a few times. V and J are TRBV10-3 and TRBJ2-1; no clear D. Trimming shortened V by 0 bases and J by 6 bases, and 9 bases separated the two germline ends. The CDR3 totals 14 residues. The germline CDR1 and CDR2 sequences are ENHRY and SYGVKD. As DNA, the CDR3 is TGTGCCATCAGTGAGTCTCCTACTATCAATGAGCAGTTCTTC. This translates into CAISESPTINEQFF.

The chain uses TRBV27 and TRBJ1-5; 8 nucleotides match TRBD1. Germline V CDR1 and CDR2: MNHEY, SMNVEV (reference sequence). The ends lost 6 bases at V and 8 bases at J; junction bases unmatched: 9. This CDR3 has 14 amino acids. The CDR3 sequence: CASRPGTGGEPQHF. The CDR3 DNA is TGTGCCAGCAGACCTGGGACAGGAGGTGAGCCCCAGCATTTT.

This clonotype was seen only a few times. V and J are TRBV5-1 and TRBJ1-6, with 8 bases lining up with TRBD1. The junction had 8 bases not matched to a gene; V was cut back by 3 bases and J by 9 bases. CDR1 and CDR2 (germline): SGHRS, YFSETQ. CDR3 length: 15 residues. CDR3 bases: TGCGCCAGCAGCTGGGACAGGCCTGGGGGTTCACCCCTCCACTTT. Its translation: CASSWDRPGGSPLHF.

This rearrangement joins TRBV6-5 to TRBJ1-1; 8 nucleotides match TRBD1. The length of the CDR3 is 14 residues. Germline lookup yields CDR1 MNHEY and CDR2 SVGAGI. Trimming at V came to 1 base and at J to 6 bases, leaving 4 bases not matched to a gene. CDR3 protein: CASSYYDRGAEAFF. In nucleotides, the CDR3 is TGTGCCAGCAGTTACTATGACAGGGGCGCTGAAGCTTTCTTT.

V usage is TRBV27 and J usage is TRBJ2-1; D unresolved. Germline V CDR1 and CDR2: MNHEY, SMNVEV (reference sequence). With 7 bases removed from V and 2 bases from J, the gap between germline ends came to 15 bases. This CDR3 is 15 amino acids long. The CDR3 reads CASTRAAAAYNEQFF. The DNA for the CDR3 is TGTGCCAGCACCCGGGCCGCGGCAGCCTACAATGAGCAGTTCTTC.

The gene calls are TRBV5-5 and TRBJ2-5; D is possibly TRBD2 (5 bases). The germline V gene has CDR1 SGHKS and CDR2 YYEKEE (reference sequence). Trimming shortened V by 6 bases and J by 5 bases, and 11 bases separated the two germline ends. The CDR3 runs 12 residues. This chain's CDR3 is CASIGPGETQYF. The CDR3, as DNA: TGTGCCAGCATTGGACCGGGGGAGACCCAGTACTTC.